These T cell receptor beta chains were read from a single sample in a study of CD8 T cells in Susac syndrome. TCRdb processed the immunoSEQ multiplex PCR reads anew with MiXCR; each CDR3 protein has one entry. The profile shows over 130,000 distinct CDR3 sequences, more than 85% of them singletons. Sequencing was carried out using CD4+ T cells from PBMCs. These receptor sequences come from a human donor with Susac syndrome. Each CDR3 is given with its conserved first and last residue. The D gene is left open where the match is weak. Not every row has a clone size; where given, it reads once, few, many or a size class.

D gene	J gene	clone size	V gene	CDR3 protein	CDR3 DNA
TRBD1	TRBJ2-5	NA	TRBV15	CATSKGDSQETQYF	TGTGCCACCAGTAAGGGGGACAGTCAAGAGACCCAGTACTTC
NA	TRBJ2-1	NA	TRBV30	CAWSNGKGGSEQFF	TGTGCCTGGAGTAACGGAAAAGGGGGATCTGAGCAGTTCTTC
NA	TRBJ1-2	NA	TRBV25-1	CASSDGAHYGYTF	TGTGCCAGCAGTGACGGCGCACACTATGGTTACACCTTC
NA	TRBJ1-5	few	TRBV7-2	CASSLGTANQPQHF	TGTGCCAGCAGCTTGGGGACGGCAAATCAGCCCCAGCATTTT
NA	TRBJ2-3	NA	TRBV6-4	CASSESGSTDTQYF	TGTGCCAGCAGTGAAAGCGGGAGCACAGATACGCAGTATTTT
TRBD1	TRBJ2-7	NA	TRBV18	CASSPPGTAPYEQYF	TGTGCCAGCTCACCACCCGGGACAGCTCCCTACGAGCAGTACTTC
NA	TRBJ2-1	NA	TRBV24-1	CATSDSRNRGQFF	TGTGCCACCAGTGATTCTCGGAACCGGGGGCAGTTCTTC
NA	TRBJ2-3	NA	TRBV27	CASSLMGAAVIHTQYF	TGTGCCAGCAGTTTAATGGGCGCCGCAGTGATTCATACGCAGTATTTT
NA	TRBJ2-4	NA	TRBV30	CAWRARLAKNIQYF	TGTGCCTGGAGGGCGCGGTTAGCCAAAAACATTCAGTACTTC
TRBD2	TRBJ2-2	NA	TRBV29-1	CSVSSLAGGGGGELFF	TGCAGCGTCAGCAGTCTAGCGGGAGGAGGTGGCGGGGAGCTGTTTTTT
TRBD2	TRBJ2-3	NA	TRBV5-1	CASSPRGSGRGDTQYF	TGCGCCAGCAGCCCCAGGGGTAGCGGGAGAGGAGATACGCAGTATTTT
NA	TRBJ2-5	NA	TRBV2	CASKGLGGETQYF	TGTGCCAGCAAAGGACTCGGCGGAGAGACCCAGTACTTC
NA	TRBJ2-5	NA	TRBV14	CASSQGRLGPYDQETQYF	TGTGCCAGCAGCCAAGGACGACTAGGTCCGTACGACCAAGAGACCCAGTACTTC
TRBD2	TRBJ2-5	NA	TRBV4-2	CASSQGTSGLRETQYF	TGTGCCAGCAGCCAAGGGACTAGCGGGTTACGAGAGACCCAGTACTTC
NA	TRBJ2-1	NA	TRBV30	CAWSVRALGEQFF	TGTGCCTGGAGTGTGAGGGCGCTCGGTGAGCAGTTCTTC
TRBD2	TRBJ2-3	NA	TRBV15	CATSRDGAGDGATQYF	TGTGCCACCAGCAGAGATGGAGCGGGAGATGGAGCTACGCAGTATTTT
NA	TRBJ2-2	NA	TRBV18	CASSPQGHSNTGELFF	TGTGCCAGCTCACCTCAAGGACACTCGAACACCGGGGAGCTGTTTTTT
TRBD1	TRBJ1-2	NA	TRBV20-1	CSVPPTQGEGNGYTF	TGCAGTGTGCCGCCTACCCAGGGGGAAGGAAATGGCTACACCTTC
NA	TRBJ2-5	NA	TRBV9	CASSPRGIPQETQYF	TGTGCCAGCAGCCCCCGGGGGATCCCACAAGAGACCCAGTACTTC
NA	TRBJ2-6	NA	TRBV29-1	CSVPTMTGANVLTF	TGCAGCGTTCCCACAATGACTGGGGCCAACGTCCTGACTTTC
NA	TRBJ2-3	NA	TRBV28	CASSWARRPEDTQYF	TGTGCCAGCAGTTGGGCGAGAAGGCCTGAAGATACGCAGTATTTT
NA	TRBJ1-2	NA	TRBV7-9	CASSQGAGIGYTF	TGTGCCAGCAGCCAAGGGGCAGGGATCGGCTACACCTTC
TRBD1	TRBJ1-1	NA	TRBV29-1	CSVVSYRGNTEAFF	TGCAGCGTTGTGAGTTACAGGGGGAACACTGAAGCTTTCTTT
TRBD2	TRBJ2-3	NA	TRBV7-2	CASSLPSGTRYTQYF	TGTGCCAGCAGCTTACCTAGCGGGACTCGTTATACGCAGTATTTT
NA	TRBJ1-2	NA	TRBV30	CAWSRQVYGYTF	TGTGCCTGGAGCCGACAGGTTTATGGCTACACCTTC
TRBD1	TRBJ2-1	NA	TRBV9	CASSAGTGFHNEQFF	TGTGCCAGCAGCGCTGGGACAGGGTTCCACAATGAGCAGTTCTTC
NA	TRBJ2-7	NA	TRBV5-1	CASSSRGQSSYEQYF	TGCGCCAGCAGCTCCCGCGGCCAAAGCTCCTACGAGCAGTACTTC
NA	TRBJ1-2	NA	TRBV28	CASSLSGFNGYTF	TGTGCCAGCAGTTTGTCGGGGTTTAATGGCTACACCTTC
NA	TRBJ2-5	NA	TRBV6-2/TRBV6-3	CASSNGKTQYF	TGTGCCAGCAGCAATGGAAAGACCCAGTACTTC
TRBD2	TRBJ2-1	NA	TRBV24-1	CATSDPGTSISSYNEQFF	TGTGCCACCAGTGATCCGGGGACTAGCATAAGCTCCTACAATGAGCAGTTCTTC
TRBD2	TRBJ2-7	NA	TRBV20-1	CSARSLAGVYEQYF	TGCAGTGCTAGGTCGCTAGCGGGAGTATACGAGCAGTACTTC
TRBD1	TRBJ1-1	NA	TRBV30	CAWSRTGAEAFF	TGTGCCTGGAGTCGGACAGGGGCTGAAGCTTTCTTT
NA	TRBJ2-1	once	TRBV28	CASSLNSGFGEQFF	TGTGCCAGCAGTTTGAATTCGGGTTTCGGTGAGCAGTTCTTC
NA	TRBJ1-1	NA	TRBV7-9	CASSPPGGTEAFF	TGTGCCAGCAGCCCCCCGGGAGGGACTGAAGCTTTCTTT
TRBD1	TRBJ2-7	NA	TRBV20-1	CSARQTGGFYEQYF	TGCAGTGCTAGACAAACAGGGGGATTTTACGAGCAGTACTTC
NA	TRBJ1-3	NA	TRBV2	CASSENRASGNTIYF	TGTGCCAGCAGTGAAAATAGAGCCTCTGGAAACACCATATATTTT
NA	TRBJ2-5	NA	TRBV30	CAWSVQGKGTQYF	TGTGCCTGGAGTGTACAAGGGAAGGGGACCCAGTACTTC
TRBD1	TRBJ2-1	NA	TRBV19	CASMADRGHNEQFF	TGTGCCAGTATGGCGGACAGGGGGCACAATGAGCAGTTCTTC
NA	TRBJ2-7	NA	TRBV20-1	CSARRPTVSYEQYF	TGCAGTGCTAGGAGACCGACAGTCTCCTACGAGCAGTACTTC
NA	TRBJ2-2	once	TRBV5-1	CASSGQTTGELFF	TGCGCCAGCTCCGGACAGACCACCGGGGAGCTGTTTTTT
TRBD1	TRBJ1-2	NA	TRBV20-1	CSARIGTGSGYGYTF	TGCAGTGCTAGAATCGGGACAGGGTCAGGGTATGGCTACACCTTC
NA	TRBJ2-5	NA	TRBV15	CATSRGQETQYF	TGTGCCACCAGCAGAGGGCAGGAGACCCAGTACTTC
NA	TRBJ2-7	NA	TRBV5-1	CASSSLKKQYF	TGCGCCAGCAGCTCCCTAAAAAAGCAGTACTTC
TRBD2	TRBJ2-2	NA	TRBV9	CASSAFSGSSTGELFF	TGTGCCAGCAGCGCCTTTAGCGGGAGCTCCACCGGGGAGCTGTTTTTT
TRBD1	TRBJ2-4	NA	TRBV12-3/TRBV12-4	CASSHRDRQNIQYF	TGTGCCAGCAGTCACCGGGACAGACAAAACATTCAGTACTTC
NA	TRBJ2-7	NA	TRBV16	CASSQSIYEQYF	TGTGCCAGCAGCCAAAGTATTTACGAGCAGTACTTC
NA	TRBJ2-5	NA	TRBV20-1	CSARLAGPQETQYF	TGCAGTGCTAGATTGGCGGGCCCCCAAGAGACCCAGTACTTC
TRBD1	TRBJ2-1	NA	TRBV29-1	CSARDRGNEQFF	TGCAGCGCCCGGGACAGGGGGAATGAGCAGTTCTTC
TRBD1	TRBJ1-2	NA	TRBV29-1	CSVGSGTGGGNYGYTF	TGCAGCGTTGGTTCCGGGACAGGGGGTGGAAACTATGGCTACACCTTC
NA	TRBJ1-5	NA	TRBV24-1	CATSESGGSNQPQHF	TGTGCCACCAGTGAAAGCGGCGGAAGCAATCAGCCCCAGCATTTT
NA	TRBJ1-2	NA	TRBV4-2	CASSQKDTKHGYTF	TGTGCCAGCAGCCAAAAGGACACGAAGCATGGCTACACCTTC
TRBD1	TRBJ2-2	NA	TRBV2	CASSVDRVNTGELFF	TGTGCCAGCAGCGTGGACAGGGTGAACACCGGGGAGCTGTTTTTT